The 18 T cell receptor beta chains in this list originate from one sample, sequenced in a study of monozygotic twins with inflammatory bowel disease. After re-calling the 5' RACE reads, TCRdb lists one entry per CDR3 protein, DNA absent. The ten top clones account for less than 3%, within a sample of more than 120,000 distinct CDR3 sequences. The source material was blood. These receptors came from a human donor with ulcerative colitis or Crohn's disease, or a healthy co-twin of an affected twin (not recorded which).

The chain carries TRBV7-6 and TRBJ1-6; the D call of TRBD1 rests on TCRdb alone, since no DNA is present to check it. This CDR3 is built from 14 residues. The germline V gene has CDR1 SGHVS and CDR2 FNYEAQ. Here the CDR3 reads CASSYDRVGSPLHF.

The chain has TRBV6-2 or TRBV6-3 and TRBJ2-5; TCRdb's assignment of TRBD1 cannot be checked, as there is no DNA. Germline CDR1 MNHEY, CDR2 SVGEGT. The CDR3 totals 14 residues. Here the CDR3 reads CASLGGARQETQYF.

This rearrangement joins TRBV6-1 to TRBJ1-5; as DNA is missing, the TRBD1 call by TCRdb cannot be tested. Germline V gene sequence: CDR1 MNHNS, CDR2 SASEGT. This CDR3 region has 15 residues. CDR3 amino acids: CASNPGQAFNQPQHF.

The J gene is TRBJ1-5, the V gene TRBV10-3; as DNA is missing, the TRBD1 call by TCRdb cannot be tested. The CDR3 loop spans 15 amino acids. Germline V CDR1 and CDR2: ENHRY, SYGVKD. CDR3 sequence: CAIREQVGDNQPQHF.

This chain connects TRBV6-2 or TRBV6-3 to TRBJ2-2. The CDR3 runs 16 residues. CDR1 and CDR2 (germline): MNHEY, SVGEGT. The CDR3 is CASSSHYSANTGELFF.

The chain joins TRBV5-1 to TRBJ2-7; TCRdb designates TRBD1, a call that cannot be tested without DNA. The CDR3 contains 15 residues. CDR1 is SGHRS and CDR2 is YFSETQ in the germline V gene. CDR3 sequence reads: CASSLIRDGSYEQYF.

V is TRBV4-3 and J is TRBJ2-5; TCRdb gives TRBD1 as the D gene, but with no DNA this cannot be confirmed. Germline CDR1 and CDR2: LGHNA and YSLEER. This CDR3 is 15 amino acids long. CDR3 protein: CASSQEYGQARTQYF.

The chain is built from TRBV20-1 and TRBJ1-3; TCRdb calls TRBD1, which cannot be checked without DNA. In germline, CDR1 is DFQATT, CDR2 SNEGSKA (reference sequence). This CDR3 is 15 amino acids long. CDR3 amino acids: CSAGQGALPGNTIYF.

V and J are TRBV5-5 and TRBJ1-4; there is no DNA to check the TCRdb D call of TRBD1. Germline V lookup: CDR1 SGHKS, CDR2 YYEKEE (reference sequence). This CDR3 has 16 amino acids. Here the CDR3 reads CASSSRQATTNEKLFF.

The CDR3 sequence is CASSQGRLAGRTDTQYF. This chain joins TRBV4-3 and TRBJ2-3; TCRdb indicates TRBD2, and absent DNA this call remains unverified. This CDR3 is built from 17 residues. CDR1 LGHNA and CDR2 YSLEER come from the germline V gene.

The V and J genes are TRBV18 and TRBJ1-2. Germline CDR1 and CDR2: KGHSH and LQKENI. The CDR3 sequence is 15 residues long. The CDR3 protein is CASSPDGGLNYGYTF.

CDR3 region: CSASPHGSSYEQYF. The chain joins TRBV20-1 to TRBJ2-7; the D call from TCRdb, TRBD2, cannot be confirmed without DNA. The CDR3 is 14 residues long. Germline-derived CDR1 and CDR2 are DFQATT and SNEGSKA (reference sequence).

The chain carries TRBV20-1 and TRBJ1-1; no DNA is available, so the TRBD1 call from TCRdb remains unchecked. CDR1 DFQATT and CDR2 SNEGSKA come from the germline V gene (reference sequence). This CDR3 is built from 16 residues. The CDR3 region is CSAREAGVGMNTEAFF.

This chain links TRBV4-3 with TRBJ1-6; TCRdb's D call of TRBD1 is untestable without DNA. CDR1 is LGHNA and CDR2 is YSLEER in the germline V gene. The CDR3 length is 14 residues. This chain's CDR3 is CASSPRTSNSPLHF.

The V call is TRBV30, the J call TRBJ1-2; TCRdb reports TRBD1, a call that lacks DNA to check it against. The CDR3 is made up of 16 amino acids. Germline V gene data show CDR1 as GTSNPN and CDR2 as SVGIG (reference sequence). The CDR3 sequence is CAWMGTGALGRYGYTF.

CDR3 amino acids: CASSLKQGRAGELFF. The chain links TRBV12-3 or TRBV12-4 to TRBJ2-2; TCRdb's D call of TRBD1 is untestable without DNA. The CDR3 length is 15 residues.

This chain's CDR3 is CAIEDKDSYEQYF. The chain links TRBV10-3 to TRBJ2-7. The CDR3 has 13 residues. Germline V gives CDR1 ENHRY, CDR2 SYGVKD.

V and J are TRBV18 and TRBJ2-6; TCRdb returns TRBD1, unconfirmable since there is no DNA. Germline V gene sequence: CDR1 KGHSH, CDR2 LQKENI. The CDR3 runs to 18 residues. The CDR3 region is CASSVGGRRSSGANVLTF.